Listed here are 5 T cell receptor beta chains from one sample, sequenced in a study of regulatory T cells in long-lasting Graves disease. Building of the TCR beta libraries involved iRepertoire HTBI primers and Arm-PCR of CDR3 regions. TCRdb redid the calling of the multiplex PCR reads with MiXCR, one entry per CDR3 protein. The repertoire consists of 400,000 to 450,000 distinct CDR3 sequences, with less than 20% occurring once and the leading ten covering about 10%. Time point given: newly diagnosed GD, antithyroid drugs for less than 3 months. The TCR library was prepared using RNA isolated from PBMCs. In addition, the sample was reused for a study of T cells in Graves' hyperthyroidism and ophthalmopathy.

The sequences come from peripheral blood mononuclear cells (PBMCs), collected at new diagnosis, from a patient treated with antithyroid drugs. All receptors derive from a woman aged 25 to 39 with Graves disease.

This clonotype was counted many times. The chain recombines TRBV10-3 with TRBJ2-1; 8 bases are a match to TRBD2. The length of the CDR3 is 16 residues. CDR1 ENHRY and CDR2 SYGVKD come from the germline V gene. J gave up 1 base and V 8 bases, and 10 bases lay outside the gene matches. The CDR3: CAICGRGASSYNEQFF. DNA for the CDR3: TGTGCCATCTGTGGGCGGGGGGCCTCTTCCTACAATGAGCAGTTCTTC.

This clonotype was seen a few times. V usage is TRBV4-3 and J usage is TRBJ2-1; 11 bases map to TRBD2. CDR1 and CDR2 (germline): LGHNA, YSLEER. CDR3 size: 19 residues. Unmatched junction bases numbered 10, after V lost 3 bases and J lost 0 bases. DNA for the CDR3: TGCGCCAGCAGCCAGGCGGGACTAGCGGACCTCAGCTCCTACAATGAGCAGTTCTTC. Translation: CASSQAGLADLSSYNEQFF.

The V call is TRBV28, the J call TRBJ2-2; 9 bases line up with TRBD2. CDR3 length equals 15 residues. Germline CDR1 is MDHEN and CDR2 is SYDVKM. J lost 6 bases, V lost 8 bases, and 10 bases had no gene match. The CDR3 region is CASGPRTSAAGELFF. The DNA for the CDR3 is TGTGCCAGCGGCCCTCGGACTAGCGCCGCCGGGGAGCTGTTTTTT.

This clonotype has a handful of counts. The chain has TRBV6-1 and TRBJ2-4, with D perhaps matching TRBD2 (5 bases). The J call may be in error: the DNA end matches TRBJ2-7 better. CDR3 length: 14 amino acids. From germline, CDR1 is MNHNS and CDR2 SASEGT. CDR3 DNA: TGTGCCAGCAGGGGAGAGGGAACCCTCGACGAGCAGTACTTC. Amino acids: CASRGEGTLDEQYF.

The sample holds many counts of this clonotype. The V call is TRBV3-1, the J call TRBJ2-7; tentatively, D is TRBD2 (6 bases). Deletions cut 0 bases from V and 6 bases from J, with 21 bases between. The CDR3 loop spans 17 amino acids. CDR1 is LGHDT, CDR2 YNNKEL, per germline (reference sequence). In nucleotides, the CDR3 is TGTGCCAGCAGCCAAGAGTCTCAACCAGGACTACTTGGCGAGCAGTACTTC. Encoded protein: CASSQESQPGLLGEQYF.